This entry is about one T cell receptor beta chain. Its binding antigen is unknown. No base quality values were provided; no much bigger clone lies one nucleotide off. The CDR3 contains 15 residues, cysteine and phenylalanine counted. Just the 45-base CDR3 DNA is kept, in frame starting at base 1. CDR1 and CDR2 (SGHAT, FQDESV) derive from the germline V gene (reference sequence). The junction carries 8 bases between V and J, which are trimmed by 1 base and 1 base respectively. These data belong to a study of T cell responses to AZD1222 COVID-19 vaccine (dated by TCRdb to 2020 to 2023). Study-wide context: AZD1222 recipients with second doses at about 4 weeks or about 12 weeks were pooled, because spike-specific TCR depth and breadth did not differ between schedules. A total of more than 230 trial participants underwent TCR sequencing, of whom roughly 210 had received two doses of AZD1222 and 26 had received two doses of the MenACWY control vaccine. Trial participants were enrolled into age subgroups of 18-55, 56-69 and 70-plus years, which contained approximately 150, 28 and 58 TCR-sequenced participants, respectively.

The time point label corresponds to: baseline before first vaccination. Vaccinee samples were obtained from the UK trials COV001 and COV002, which included a single-blind randomized controlled phase 2/3 trial of AZD1222 (ChAdOx1 nCoV-19) in healthy adults. For TCRbeta chain sequencing, PBMC samples were collected from trial participants at day 0 and at day 28 after the second dose. On the study overall, not on this receptor specifically: Because no samples from the day 14 peak response were available, repertoires could be characterized only after the peak T cell response. Participants were mostly white British, with more females than males. The authors suggested clonal diversity may have been underestimated. In the small 56-69-year group, the increase in depth fell short of significance, most likely because of low power. Reportedly, close to half of the unique spike-specific TCRs recognized epitopes lying outside the regions that are mutated in the B.1.351 and B.1.1.7 variants. Vaccine-associated CD4 TCRs spanned the whole spike protein, with dominant responses in regions 160-218 and 743-854. A significant rise in spike-specific TCR breadth and depth was observed after two AZD1222 doses relative to day 0 and relative to MenACWY recipients. Conclusions about previously exposed vaccinees are limited, since just five to seven AZD1222 recipients were seropositive for SARS-CoV-2 at baseline.

The CDR3 regions of human TCRbeta chains were analyzed by immunosequencing. From the authors' description of their analysis: TCRs in the repertoires were compared against a reference library of SARS-CoV-2-specific TCRs that had been generated with the MIRA antigen-specificity platform. Breadth meant the fraction of unique TCRs that were SARS-CoV-2-associated, whereas depth meant the fraction of total T cells that were SARS-CoV-2-associated. Using the MIRA data, every spike-specific TCR was mapped to the spike region that the TCR reacted to and assigned to either a CD4 or a CD8 class. Log10-transformed breadth and depth values were compared by one-way ANOVA with Sidak's multiple comparisons tests. TCRdb carries this immuneACCESS record with in-frame sequences only. Its versions omit some clonotypes, under half of them owing to an unresolved V gene in the studies checked, with the rest unexplained. V and J calls and clone size are given by that table; D and trimming were obtained from the DNA. Across this sample there are around 100,000 clones, with 75% to 90% seen only once. Under 8.5% of the sample is held by the ten biggest clonotypes.

The sample was peripheral blood, taken on day 0 of AZD1222 vaccination. The chain is assembled from TRBV11-1 and TRBJ2-1; a tentative D call is TRBD1 (5 bases match). The clonotype originates from an adult in good health. The base sequence is TGTGCCAGCAGCTTAGGCCCAGGGTCCTACAATGAGCAGTTCTTC. It codes for CASSLGPGSYNEQFF.